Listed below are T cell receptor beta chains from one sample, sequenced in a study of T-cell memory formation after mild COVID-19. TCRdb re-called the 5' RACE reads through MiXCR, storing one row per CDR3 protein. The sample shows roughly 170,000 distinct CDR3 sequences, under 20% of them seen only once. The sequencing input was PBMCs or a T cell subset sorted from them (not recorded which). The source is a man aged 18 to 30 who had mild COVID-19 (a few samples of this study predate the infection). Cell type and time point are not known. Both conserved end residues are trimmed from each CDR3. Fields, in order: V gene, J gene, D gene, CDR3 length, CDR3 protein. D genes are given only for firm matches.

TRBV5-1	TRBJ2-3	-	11	ASSLRGTDTQY
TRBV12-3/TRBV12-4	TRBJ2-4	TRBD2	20	ASRLEKRGAQISKLAKNIQY
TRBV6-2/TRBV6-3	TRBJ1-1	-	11	ASSYQGPPRAF
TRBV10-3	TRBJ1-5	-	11	AISDGLRVGQH
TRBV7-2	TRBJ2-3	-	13	ASAVAYVSTDTQY
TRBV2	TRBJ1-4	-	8	ASSVEKLF
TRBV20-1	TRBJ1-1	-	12	SARGQTLNTEAF
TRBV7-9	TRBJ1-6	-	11	ATAGTVVSPLH
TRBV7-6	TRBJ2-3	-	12	ASSFSAITDTQY
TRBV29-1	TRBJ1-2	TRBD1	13	SVGVPGQGSDGYT
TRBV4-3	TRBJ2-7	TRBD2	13	ASSRGLAGFDEQY
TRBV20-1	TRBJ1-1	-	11	SAINRVNTEAF
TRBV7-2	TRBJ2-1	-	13	ASSLDRGQNNEQF
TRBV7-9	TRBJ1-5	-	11	ASSSAGGQPQH
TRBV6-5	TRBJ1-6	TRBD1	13	ASSQQQGANSPLH
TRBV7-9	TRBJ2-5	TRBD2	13	ASSYSGGPKETQY
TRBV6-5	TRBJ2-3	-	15	ASSYSPSSASTDTQY
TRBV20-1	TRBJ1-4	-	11	SARNPWTEKLF
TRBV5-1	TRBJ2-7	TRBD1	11	ASSSDRGLEQY
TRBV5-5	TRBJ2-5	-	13	ASSPLVGAQETQY
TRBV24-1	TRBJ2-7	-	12	ATRGLPSSYEQY
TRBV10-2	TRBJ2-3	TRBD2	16	ASSDLGLAGPSTDTQY
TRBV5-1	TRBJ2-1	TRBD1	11	ASSKGQYNEQF
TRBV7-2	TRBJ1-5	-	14	ASSSRVTGSNQPQH
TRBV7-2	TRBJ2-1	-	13	ASSLATGSVNEQF
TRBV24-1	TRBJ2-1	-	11	ATGGMTGNEQF
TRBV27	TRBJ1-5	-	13	ASSLSWQVGQPQH
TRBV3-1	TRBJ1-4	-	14	ASSQMEGGTNEKLF
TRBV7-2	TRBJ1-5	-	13	ASSLALGAYQPQH
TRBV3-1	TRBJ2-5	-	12	ASSQGRSQETQY
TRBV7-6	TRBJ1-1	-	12	ASSWSPDSAEAF
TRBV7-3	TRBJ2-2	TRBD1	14	ASSLPGQLNTGELF
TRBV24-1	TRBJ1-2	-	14	ATSEPQGRKNYGYT
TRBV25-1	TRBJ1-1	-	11	ASKSGANTEAF
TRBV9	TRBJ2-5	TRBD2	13	ASSVVAGGPETQY
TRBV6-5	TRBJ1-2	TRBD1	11	ASRLDRRHGYT
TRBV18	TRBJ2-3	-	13	ASSRQGTITDTQY
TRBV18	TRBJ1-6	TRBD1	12	ASSSEGGYSPLH
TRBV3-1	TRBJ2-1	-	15	ASSPRPSVGGWNEQF
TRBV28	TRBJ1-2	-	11	ASSLRDKRGYT
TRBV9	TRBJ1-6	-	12	ASSVDRGNSPLH